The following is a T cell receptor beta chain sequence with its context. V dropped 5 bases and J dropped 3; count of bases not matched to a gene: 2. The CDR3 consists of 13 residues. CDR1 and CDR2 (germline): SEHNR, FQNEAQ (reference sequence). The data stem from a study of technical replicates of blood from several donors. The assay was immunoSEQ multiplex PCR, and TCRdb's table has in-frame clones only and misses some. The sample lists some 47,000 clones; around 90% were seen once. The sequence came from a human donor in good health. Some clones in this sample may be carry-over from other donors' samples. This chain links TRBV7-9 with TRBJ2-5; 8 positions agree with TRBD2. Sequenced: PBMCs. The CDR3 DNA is TGTGCCAGCAGCCCACTAGCGGAAGAGACCCAGTACTTC. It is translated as CASSPLAEETQYF.